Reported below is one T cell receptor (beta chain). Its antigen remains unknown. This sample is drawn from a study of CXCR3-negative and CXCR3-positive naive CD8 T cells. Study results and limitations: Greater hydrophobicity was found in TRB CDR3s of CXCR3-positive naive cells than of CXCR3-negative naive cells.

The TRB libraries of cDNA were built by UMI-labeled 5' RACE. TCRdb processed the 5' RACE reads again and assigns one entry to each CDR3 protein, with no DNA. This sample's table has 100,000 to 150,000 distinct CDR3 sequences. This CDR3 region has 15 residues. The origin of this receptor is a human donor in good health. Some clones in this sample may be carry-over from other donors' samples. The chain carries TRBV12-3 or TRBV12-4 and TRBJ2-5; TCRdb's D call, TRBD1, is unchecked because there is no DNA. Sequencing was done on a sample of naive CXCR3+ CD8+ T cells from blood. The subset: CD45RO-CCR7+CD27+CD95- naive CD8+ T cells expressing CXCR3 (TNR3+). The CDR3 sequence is CASSPGDSNQETQYF.